This TCR beta chain was sequenced in a study of T cell changes during pregnancy in multiple sclerosis. The protocol was immunoSEQ multiplex PCR, while the TCRdb copy is restricted to in-frame clones and leaves out a portion. The table shows 50,000 to 60,000 clones, with around nine tenths occurring only once. CDR1 and CDR2 (germline): MNHNS, SASEGT. Trimming left V 5 bases short and J 7 bases short, with 20 bases between. The CDR3 is made up of 16 amino acids. The receptor was isolated from a female donor with multiple sclerosis, enrolled in a pregnancy study. The sequenced sample was CD4+ T cells from peripheral blood mononuclear cells, obtained in the third trimester of pregnancy. The V and J genes are TRBV6-1 and TRBJ1-4; the D gene is possibly TRBD1 (6 bases). The CDR3 sequence is CASSQGGGATIEKLFF. In DNA form, the CDR3 reads TGTGCCAGCAGTCAAGGGGGGGGCGCAACCATTGAAAAACTGTTTTTT.